This T cell receptor beta chain was captured in a study of T cells after yellow fever vaccination. Conversion of TCR transcripts into cDNA relied on 5'RACE template switching, which added a universal primer site and UMIs. TCRdb redid the calling of the 5' RACE reads with MiXCR, one entry per CDR3 protein. The profile shows approximately 170,000 distinct CDR3 sequences, approximately 11% of them singletons. This CDR3 is 14 amino acids long. The V gene's germline CDR1 is MGHRA and CDR2 YSYEKL. V gave up 3 bases and J gave up 9 bases; unmatched junction bases: 5. Ten or more counts support this clonotype.

The sequence was collected from a man younger than 35 who received the YFV17D yellow fever vaccine. This specimen consisted of CD8+ T cells sorted from PBMCs, obtained 15 days after the yellow fever booster vaccination. This rearrangement joins TRBV4-1 to TRBJ2-1; 10 bases are shared with TRBD1. DNA for the CDR3: TGCGCCAGCAGCCAGGGACAGGGGCTCCCTGAGCAGTTCTTC. Translation: CASSQGQGLPEQFF.